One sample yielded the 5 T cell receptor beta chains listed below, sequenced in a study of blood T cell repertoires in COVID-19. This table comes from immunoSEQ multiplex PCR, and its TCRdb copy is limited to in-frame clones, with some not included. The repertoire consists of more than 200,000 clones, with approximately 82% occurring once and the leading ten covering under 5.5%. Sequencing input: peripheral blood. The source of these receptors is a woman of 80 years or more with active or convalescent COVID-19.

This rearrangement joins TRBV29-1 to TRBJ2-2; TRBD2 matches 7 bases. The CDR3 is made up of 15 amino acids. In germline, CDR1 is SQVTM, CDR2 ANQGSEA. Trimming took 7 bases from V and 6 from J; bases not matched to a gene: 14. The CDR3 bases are TGCAGCGCATCTCCCCTTGGGGGGGGTTCCGGGGAGCTGTTTTTT. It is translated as CSASPLGGGSGELFF.

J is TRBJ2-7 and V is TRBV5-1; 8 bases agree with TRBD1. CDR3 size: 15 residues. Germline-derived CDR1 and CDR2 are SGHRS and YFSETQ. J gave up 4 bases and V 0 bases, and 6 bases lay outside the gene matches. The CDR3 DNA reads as TGCGCCAGCAGCTTGGCGATGGGACAGGTATACGAGCAGTACTTC. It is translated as CASSLAMGQVYEQYF.

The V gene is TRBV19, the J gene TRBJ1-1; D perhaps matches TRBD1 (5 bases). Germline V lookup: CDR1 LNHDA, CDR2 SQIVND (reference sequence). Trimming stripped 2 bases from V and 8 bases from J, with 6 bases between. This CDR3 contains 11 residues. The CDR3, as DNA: TGTGCCAGTAGTATAAGACAGGAAGCTTTCTTT. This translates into CASSIRQEAFF.

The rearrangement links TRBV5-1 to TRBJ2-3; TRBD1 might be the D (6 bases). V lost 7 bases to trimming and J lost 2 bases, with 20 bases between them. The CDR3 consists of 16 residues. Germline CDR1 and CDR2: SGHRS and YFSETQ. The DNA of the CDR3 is TGCGCCAGCTTCCTCGGACAGCAGTCTATCACAGATACGCAGTATTTT. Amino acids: CASFLGQQSITDTQYF.

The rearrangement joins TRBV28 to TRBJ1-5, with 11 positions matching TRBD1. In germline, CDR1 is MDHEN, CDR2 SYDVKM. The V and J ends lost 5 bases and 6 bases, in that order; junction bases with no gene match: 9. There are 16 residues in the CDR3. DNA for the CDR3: TGTGCCAGCAGTCCCCCGGGACAGGGGGTAGGTCAGCCCCAGCATTTT. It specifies CASSPPGQGVGQPQHF.